These T cell receptor beta chains were read from a single sample in a study of blood T cell repertoires in COVID-19. Sequenced by immunoSEQ multiplex PCR; TCRdb stores in-frame clones only, minus some. The sample carries approximately 86,000 clones, nearly 90% recorded once. The material sequenced was peripheral blood. These receptors all stem from a man aged 45-65 years with acute or convalescent COVID-19. Both conserved end residues are part of each CDR3. A D gene is named only where the DNA matches it firmly.

J,D,V,length,CDR3
TRBJ2-3,TRBD2,TRBV4-1,19,CASSQDELAGGPKSDTQYF
TRBJ2-2,TRBD2,TRBV7-2,14,CASSLWGGTGELFF
TRBJ1-4,-,TRBV7-9,15,CASSPAGAKDEKLFF
TRBJ2-7,TRBD1,TRBV30,14,CAWSARGGAYEQYF
TRBJ2-5,-,TRBV4-2,16,CASSQGVQGREETQYF
TRBJ2-3,-,TRBV18,13,CASSARGGDTQYF
TRBJ1-2,-,TRBV5-5,15,CASSQAGTRIAGYTF
TRBJ2-2,-,TRBV7-9,14,CASSLGGNTGELFF
TRBJ2-7,TRBD1,TRBV3-1/TRBV3-2,15,CASSRQGDHLYEQYF
TRBJ2-7,TRBD2,TRBV28,16,CASSFELAGLSYEQYF
TRBJ2-5,-,TRBV28,14,CASSDIDNQETQYF
TRBJ1-1,TRBD1,TRBV24-1,15,CATSERQGRGAEAFF
TRBJ1-6,TRBD1,TRBV7-9,18,CASSLAPGTGGQNSPLHF
TRBJ1-2,-,TRBV30,11,CAWRQSYGYTF
TRBJ2-2,TRBD1,TRBV18,14,CASSPKDRAGELFF
TRBJ1-2,TRBD1,TRBV6-5,14,CASKGWDRGDGYTF
TRBJ2-1,TRBD2,TRBV3-1/TRBV3-2,16,CASSQDGLAGGYEQFF
TRBJ1-4,-,TRBV10-3,13,CAIASATNEKLFF
TRBJ2-3,-,TRBV3-1/TRBV3-2,14,CASSQSLITDTQYF
TRBJ1-1,TRBD1,TRBV5-6,16,CASSMTGGAMNTEAFF